This T cell receptor beta chain was recorded in a study of persistence of HIV-infected CD4 T cells. CDR3 length: 16 residues. V trimming: 5 bases; J trimming: 5 bases; junction bases outside the gene matches: 11. Germline CDR1 MNHEY, CDR2 SMNVEV (reference sequence). Broader study findings: Compared with CD3/CD28-stimulated cells, CMV- and Gag-responding cells showed lower TCRbeta richness. Degenerate expanded CDR3beta sequences were enriched among CMV- and Gag-responding cells.

Sequencing used immunoSEQ version 4 in survey mode. Template was genomic DNA at 7.5 to 10 ng/uL, with up to 1 ug used per sample. Method: immunoSEQ multiplex PCR; TCRdb's copy keeps in-frame clones and lacks some. This table has approximately 45,000 clones, 70% to 90% appearing once. About this clone itself: Its target is not known.

Cells were stimulated nonspecifically with anti-CD3/anti-CD28 magnetic beads. Sorting of responding CD4+ T cells relied on upregulated CD40 ligand together with CD69. Adults with HIV-1 started suppressive ART while chronically infected. The sequence came from an adult woman with HIV who was CMV-seropositive. The chain has TRBV27 and TRBJ1-1; 10 bases line up with TRBD1. Sequenced material: CD4+ T cells sorted from PBMCs after roughly 18-hour stimulation, taken from a patient who received antiretroviral therapy. The CDR3 region has the DNA TGTGCCAGCAGTCCCCTTTCTGACAGGGGGCAGACTGAAGCTTTCTTT. Translated, it gives CASSPLSDRGQTEAFF.